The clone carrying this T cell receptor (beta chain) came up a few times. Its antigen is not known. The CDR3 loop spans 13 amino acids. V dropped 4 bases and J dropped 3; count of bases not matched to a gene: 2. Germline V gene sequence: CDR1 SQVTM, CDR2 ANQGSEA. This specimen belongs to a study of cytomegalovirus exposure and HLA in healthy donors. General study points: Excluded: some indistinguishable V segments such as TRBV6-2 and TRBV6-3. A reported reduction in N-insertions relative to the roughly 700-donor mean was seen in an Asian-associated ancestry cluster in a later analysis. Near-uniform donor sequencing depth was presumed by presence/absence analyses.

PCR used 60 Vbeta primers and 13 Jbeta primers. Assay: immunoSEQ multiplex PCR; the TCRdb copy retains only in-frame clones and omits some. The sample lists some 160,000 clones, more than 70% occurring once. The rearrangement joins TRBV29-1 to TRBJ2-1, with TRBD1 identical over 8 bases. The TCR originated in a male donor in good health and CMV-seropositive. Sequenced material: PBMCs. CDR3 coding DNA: TGCAGCGTTGCCGGGACAGGCTACAATGAGCAGTTCTTC. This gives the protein CSVAGTGYNEQFF.